Reported below is one T cell receptor (beta chain). The source of the sample is a study of shared clonotypes between healthy human individuals. CD8 cells regarded as naive lacked CD45RO, were positively chosen for CCR7, and omitted terminally differentiated effector memory CD45RA+ cells. Donors, healthy HIV-negative adults, lacked recent acute infections or vaccinations. Only in-frame clones appear in the TCRdb table, and some are missing; sequencing was by immunoSEQ multiplex PCR. The sample includes under 700,000 clones, 90% to 95% seen only once; the top ten take about 0.11%. The V gene's germline CDR1 is SEHNR and CDR2 FQNEAQ (reference sequence). The CDR3 totals 12 residues. V was clipped by 5 bases and J by 5 bases, with 9 bases between them.

The V gene is TRBV7-9, the J gene TRBJ2-5; D unclear. Sequencing input: naive CD8+ T cells sorted from blood. The TCR sequence derives from a woman aged 30 to 39 in good health. The CDR3 DNA reads TGTGCCAGCAGCGACTCGGGTGAGACCCAGTACTTC. Its translation: CASSDSGETQYF.